Following are 25 T cell receptor beta chains from one sample sequenced in a study of blood T cells in healthy people across ages. Together with a sample-barcoded 5' primer, a J-beta primer mix was included in a second PCR lasting about 6 to 12 cycles. MiXCR was run by TCRdb on the 5' RACE reads, yielding one entry per CDR3 protein. This sample has about 670,000 distinct CDR3 sequences, with around 38% found just once. Sequenced input: blood. The receptors stem from a man older than 75 in good health.

This chain connects TRBV11-2 to TRBJ2-3, with D uncertain. The germline V gene encodes CDR1 SGHAT and CDR2 FQNNGV. The CDR3 has 16 residues. V lost 5 bases and J lost 7, with 22 bases in between. CDR3 coding DNA: TGTGCCAGCAGCGCGCGCCCAGTTACCAAAACAAATACGCAGTATTTT. Translated: CASSARPVTKTNTQYF.

The chain uses TRBV6-1 and TRBJ2-1; TRBD2 is a possible D gene (7 bases). Germline V CDR1 and CDR2: MNHNS, SASEGT. V was shortened by 8 bases and J by 2 bases, with 19 bases between the two germline ends. The CDR3 spans 16 residues. The CDR3 is CASGGGTGIAYNEQFF. DNA of the CDR3: TGTGCCAGCGGGGGGGGCACGGGAATAGCCTACAATGAGCAGTTCTTC.

This clonotype was seen many times. The rearrangement joins TRBV7-2 to TRBJ2-3, with D perhaps being TRBD1 or TRBD2 (5 bases each). This CDR3 is 16 amino acids long. Germline CDR1 SGHTA, CDR2 FQGNSA. Trimming shortened V by 3 bases and J by 5 bases, and 18 bases separated the two germline ends. The CDR3: CASSLTGTTALDTQYF. The CDR3, as DNA: TGTGCCAGCAGCTTGACCGGGACCACAGCCCTAGATACGCAGTATTTT.

This clonotype has just a few counts. This sequence joins TRBV7-2 and TRBJ2-5, with 7 nucleotides matching TRBD1. V lost 5 bases and J lost 5; bases outside the gene matches: 8. The germline gives CDR1 SGHTA, CDR2 FQGNSA. The CDR3 spans 14 residues. CDR3 bases: TGTGCCAGCAGCAAGAGAACAGGGGCGGAGACCCAGTACTTC. Translating it yields CASSKRTGAETQYF.

A single count supports this clonotype. The chain links TRBV7-2 to TRBJ2-3; 12 nucleotides line up with TRBD2. Germline lookup yields CDR1 SGHTA and CDR2 FQGNSA. This CDR3 is built from 16 residues. The junction had 6 bases not matched to a gene; V was cut back by 4 bases and J by 4 bases. The CDR3 DNA reads TGTGCCAGCAGCTCAAGGACTAGCGGGGACGCAGATACGCAGTATTTT. Amino acid sequence: CASSSRTSGDADTQYF.

The V and J genes are TRBV20-1 and TRBJ1-4, with unresolved D. The ends were cut back, 7 bases at V and 0 bases at J, with 12 bases in the middle. The germline gives CDR1 DFQATT, CDR2 SNEGSKA (reference sequence). CDR3 size: 14 residues. This chain's CDR3 is CSGTSGPTNEKLFF. The DNA for the CDR3 is TGCAGTGGGACCTCGGGCCCAACTAATGAAAAACTGTTTTTT.

The chain carries TRBV6-2 or TRBV6-3 and TRBJ1-5; 10 bases fit TRBD1. The V segment lost 4 bases and the J segment 7 bases; nucleotides outside the gene matches: 7. Germline V gives CDR1 MNHEY, CDR2 SVGEGT. The CDR3 is made up of 15 amino acids. The chain's CDR3 is CASSFDRGLRQPQHF. CDR3 sequence (DNA): TGTGCCAGCAGTTTTGACAGGGGGCTGAGGCAGCCCCAGCATTTT.

A note on this clonotype: Because the CDR3 is missing its conserved closing phenylalanine or tryptophan, this is likely a read error. The genes are TRBV7-9 and TRBJ2-1, with 8 nucleotides matching TRBD1. V shed 6 bases, J shed 5 bases, and the junction held 6 bases outside the gene matches. This CDR3 contains 14 residues. The germline V gene encodes CDR1 SEHNR and CDR2 FQNEAQ (reference sequence). CDR3 amino acids: CASSETGDHNEQFT. The CDR3 DNA sequence: TGTGCCAGCAGTGAGACAGGGGACCACAATGAGCAGTTCACC.

In DNA form, the CDR3 reads TGTGCCAGCAGCCTCCGGACTAGATACAATGAGCAGTACTTC. It translates to CASSLRTRYNEQYF. The chain has TRBV3-1 and TRBJ2-1, with TRBD2 matching 7 bases. The J call may be faulty, since TRBJ2-7 better matches the DNA end. Germline CDR1 reads LGHDT; CDR2 reads YNNKEL (reference sequence). This CDR3 region has 14 residues.

This clonotype was counted ten times or more. The chain is built from TRBV4-3 and TRBJ2-5, with 9 bases that match TRBD2. V shed 3 bases, J shed 5 bases, and the junction held 10 bases outside the gene matches. The CDR3 totals 16 residues. Germline-derived CDR1 and CDR2 are LGHNA and YSLEER. The chain's CDR3 is CASSQGGLARDETQYF. CDR3 nucleotides: TGCGCCAGCAGCCAGGGAGGACTAGCGAGAGATGAGACCCAGTACTTC.

The rearrangement links TRBV7-2 to TRBJ1-2; no clear D. CDR3 length: 17 amino acids. Per the germline V gene, CDR1 is SGHTA and CDR2 is FQGNSA. The V end lost 0 bases, the J end lost 0 bases, and 14 bases lay between the germline ends. The CDR3: CASSLAAATTANYGYTF. The CDR3 coding sequence is TGTGCCAGCAGCTTAGCGGCTGCTACAACGGCTAACTATGGCTACACCTTC.

Turning to this clonotype: An end of the junction does not agree with germline; a read error may underlie this. The chain links TRBV7-9 to TRBJ1-1; perhaps TRBD1 as D (6 bases). The CDR3 loop spans 14 amino acids. Germline CDR1 and CDR2: SEHNR and FQNEAQ (reference sequence). The CDR3 nucleotides are TGTGCCAGCAACTTAGGGGGACCTAACACTGAAGCTTTCTTT. This gives the protein CASNLGGPNTEAFF.

This clonotype was detected only a few times. This chain joins TRBV11-2 and TRBJ1-5; TRBD1 matches 7 bases. The CDR3 runs to 14 residues. The trim removed 5 bases at V and 7 bases at J, leaving 8 bases unmatched. Germline CDR1 and CDR2: SGHAT and FQNNGV. CDR3 bases: TGTGCCAGCAGCCGGACAGGAGGAGGACAGCCCCAGCATTTT. This gives the protein CASSRTGGGQPQHF.

This chain joins TRBV2 and TRBJ2-1; 8 bases line up with TRBD2. In germline, CDR1 is SNHLY, CDR2 FYNNEI. V lost 7 bases and J lost 9; bases outside the gene matches: 11. The CDR3 runs to 14 residues. CDR3 sequence (DNA): TGTGCCAGCAAGGGCGGGGGGCGATCGGGTGAGCAGTTCTTC. Residues: CASKGGGRSGEQFF.

V gene TRBV27 combines with J gene TRBJ2-6; tentative D call: TRBD1 (8 bases). Per the germline V gene, CDR1 is MNHEY and CDR2 is SMNVEV (reference sequence). V was pared by 3 bases and J by 0 bases, with 15 bases between. This CDR3 spans 18 amino acids. CDR3 protein: CASSFLQGGSSGANVLTF. The CDR3 coding sequence is TGTGCCAGCAGTTTCTTACAGGGGGGGAGCTCTGGGGCCAACGTCCTGACTTTC.

This clonotype has just a few counts. V and J are TRBV7-9 and TRBJ1-2; D is perhaps TRBD1 (6 bases). This CDR3 comprises 13 residues. Trimming removed 3 bases at V and 8 bases at J, with 13 bases between. The germline CDR1 and CDR2 sequences are SEHNR and FQNEAQ (reference sequence). This CDR3 reads CASSFNRDGGYTF. CDR3 DNA: TGTGCCAGCAGCTTCAACAGGGATGGCGGCTACACCTTC.

The V gene is TRBV6-2 or TRBV6-3, the J gene TRBJ2-1; D is uncertain. The V gene's germline CDR1 is MNHEY and CDR2 SVGEGT. V dropped 6 bases and J dropped 10 bases, with 13 bases sitting between them. CDR3 length equals 12 residues. This chain's CDR3 is CASSLYPGEQFF. The CDR3, as DNA: TGTGCCAGCAGCCTTTACCCCGGAGAGCAGTTCTTC.

The CDR3 sequence: CASSLKGGGEQFF. As DNA, the CDR3 is TGTGCCAGCAGTTTAAAGGGGGGGGGCGAGCAGTTCTTC. The chain recombines TRBV7-8 with TRBJ2-1; weak D call: TRBD2 (7 bases). This CDR3 region has 13 residues. Between the trimmed V and J ends, which lost 6 bases and 10 bases, there was a span of 16 bases. Per the germline V gene, CDR1 is SGHVS and CDR2 is FQNEAQ.

The genes are TRBV20-1 and TRBJ2-7, with D possibly TRBD1 on 5 matching bases. CDR3 length equals 14 residues. Germline lookup yields CDR1 DFQATT and CDR2 SNEGSKA (reference sequence). The DNA for the CDR3 is TGCAGCGCCCACACACAGGACGTGCCCTACGAGCAGTACTTC. Its protein product is CSAHTQDVPYEQYF.

Only a few counts were recorded for this clonotype. The genes are TRBV7-2 and TRBJ2-1, with 10 bases matching TRBD2. V shed 5 bases and J 9 bases; nucleotides not matched to a gene: 13. The CDR3 extends over 16 amino acids. Germline CDR1 is SGHTA and CDR2 is FQGNSA. The CDR3 region has the DNA TGTGCCAGCAGCACCAGCTTAGCGGGAGGTTTGGGTGAGCAGTTCTTC. Its protein is CASSTSLAGGLGEQFF.

The table lists this clonotype with a few counts. J is TRBJ1-5 and V is TRBV12-3 or TRBV12-4; D not certain. This CDR3 is built from 17 residues. Trimming took off 4 bases at V and 2 bases at J, with 18 bases between the two ends. The CDR3 region is CASSSGRGRRGNQPQHF. In nucleotides, the CDR3 is TGTGCCAGCAGTTCCGGGAGAGGGCGAAGGGGCAATCAGCCCCAGCATTTT.

This clonotype was counted only a few times. This chain connects TRBV7-2 to TRBJ2-7; a weak D match, TRBD1 (6 bases). Between the trimmed V and J ends, which lost 4 bases and 4 bases, there was a span of 14 bases. From germline, CDR1 is SGHTA and CDR2 FQGNSA. CDR3 length: 14 amino acids. As DNA, the CDR3 is TGTGCCAGCAGCTCCCAGACAGGAATTTACGAGCAGTACTTC. It codes for CASSSQTGIYEQYF.

J is TRBJ2-2 and V is TRBV5-5, with no clear D. Germline V gives CDR1 SGHKS, CDR2 YYEKEE (reference sequence). V was trimmed by 4 bases and J by 1 base, leaving 23 bases between them. The CDR3 length is 19 residues. The CDR3 spells CASSAEHVLNMENTGELFF. As DNA, the CDR3 is TGTGCCAGCAGCGCTGAACACGTACTTAACATGGAGAACACCGGGGAGCTGTTTTTT. The whole variable domain, remainder taken from reference TRBV5-5 and TRBJ2-2, is DAGVTQSPTHLIKTRGQQVTLRCSPISGHKSVSWYQQVLGQGPQFIFQYYEKEERGRGNFPDRFSARQFPNYSSELNVNALLLGDSALYLCASSAEHVLNMENTGELFFGEGSRLTVL.

The chain has TRBV6-5 and TRBJ2-3; 11 positions agree with TRBD2. Germline-derived CDR1 and CDR2 are MNHEY and SVGAGI. V shed 5 bases and J 4 bases; nucleotides not matched to a gene: 5. CDR3 length: 15 residues. DNA of the CDR3: TGTGCCAGCAGTAACGTAGCGGGGGGGTCAGATACGCAGTATTTT. Translating it yields CASSNVAGGSDTQYF.

V and J are TRBV9 and TRBJ2-5, with D possibly being TRBD2 (6 bases). The V gene's germline CDR1 is SGDLS and CDR2 YYNGEE. V gave up 4 bases and J gave up 6 bases, with 13 bases separating them. The CDR3 spans 13 residues. The CDR3 DNA reads as TGTGCCAGCAGCTCGGGACTGGGCAAGACCCAGTACTTC. This codes for CASSSGLGKTQYF.